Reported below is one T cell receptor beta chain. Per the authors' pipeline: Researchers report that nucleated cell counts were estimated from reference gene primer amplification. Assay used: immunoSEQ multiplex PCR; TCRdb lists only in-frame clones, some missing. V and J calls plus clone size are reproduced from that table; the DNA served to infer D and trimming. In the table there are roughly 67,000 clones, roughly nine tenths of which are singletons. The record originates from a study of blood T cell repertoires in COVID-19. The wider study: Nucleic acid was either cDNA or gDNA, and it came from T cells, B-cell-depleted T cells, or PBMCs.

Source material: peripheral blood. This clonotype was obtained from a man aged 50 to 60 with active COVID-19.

Written as DNA, the CDR3 is TGTGCCAGCAGCTTAGACGGGGCTAGCGGGAAAAGCACAGATACGCAGTATTTT. It yields the protein CASSLDGASGKSTDTQYF. This sequence joins TRBV11-3 and TRBJ2-3, with TRBD2 matching 9 bases. J gave up 0 bases and V 0 bases, and 7 bases lay outside the gene matches. CDR3 size: 18 residues. Germline values: CDR1 SGHNT, CDR2 YENEEA.